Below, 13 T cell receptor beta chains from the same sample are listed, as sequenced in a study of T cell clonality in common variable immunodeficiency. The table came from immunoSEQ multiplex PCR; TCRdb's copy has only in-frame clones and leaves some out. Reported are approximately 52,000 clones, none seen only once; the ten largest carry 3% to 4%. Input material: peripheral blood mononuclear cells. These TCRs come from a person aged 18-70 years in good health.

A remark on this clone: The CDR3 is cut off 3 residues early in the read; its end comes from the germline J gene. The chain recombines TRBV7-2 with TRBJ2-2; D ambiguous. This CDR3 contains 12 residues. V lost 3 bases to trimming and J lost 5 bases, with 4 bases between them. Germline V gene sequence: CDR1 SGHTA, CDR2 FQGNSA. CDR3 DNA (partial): TGTGCCAGCAGCTTTAATACCGGGGAG. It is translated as CASSFNTGE. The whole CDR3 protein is CASSFNTGELFF.

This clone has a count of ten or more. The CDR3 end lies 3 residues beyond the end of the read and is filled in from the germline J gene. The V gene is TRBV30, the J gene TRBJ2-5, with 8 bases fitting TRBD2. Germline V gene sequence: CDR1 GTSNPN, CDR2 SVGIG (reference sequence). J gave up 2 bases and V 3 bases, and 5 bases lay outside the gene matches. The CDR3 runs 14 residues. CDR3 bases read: TGTGCCTGGAGACGCGGGAGGACGCAAGAGACC. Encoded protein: CAWRRGRTQET. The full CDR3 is CAWRRGRTQETQYF.

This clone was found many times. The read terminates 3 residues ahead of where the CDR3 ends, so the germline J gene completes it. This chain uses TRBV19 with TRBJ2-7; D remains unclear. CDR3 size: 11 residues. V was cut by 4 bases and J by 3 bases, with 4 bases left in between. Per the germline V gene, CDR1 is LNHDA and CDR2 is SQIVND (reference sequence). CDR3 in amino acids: CASSTFYEQYF. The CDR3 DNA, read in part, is TGTGCCAGTAGTACATTCTACGAG.

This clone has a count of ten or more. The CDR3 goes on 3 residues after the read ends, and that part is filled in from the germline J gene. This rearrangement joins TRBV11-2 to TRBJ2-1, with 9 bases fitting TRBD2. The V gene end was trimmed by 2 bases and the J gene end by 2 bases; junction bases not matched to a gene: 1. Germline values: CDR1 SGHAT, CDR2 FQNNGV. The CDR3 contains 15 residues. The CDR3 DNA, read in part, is TGTGCCAGCAGCTTAAGACTAGCGGCCTACAATGAG. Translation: CASSLRLAAYNE. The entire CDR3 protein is CASSLRLAAYNEQFF.

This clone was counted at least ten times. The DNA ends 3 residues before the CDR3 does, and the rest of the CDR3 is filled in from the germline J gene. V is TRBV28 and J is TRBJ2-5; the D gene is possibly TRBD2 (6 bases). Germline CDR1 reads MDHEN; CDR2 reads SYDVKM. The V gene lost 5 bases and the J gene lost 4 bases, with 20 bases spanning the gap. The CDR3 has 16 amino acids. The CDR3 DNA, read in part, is TGTGCCAGCAGTCCGCCATTAGGAGGGTTTCCAGAGACC. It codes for CASSPPLGGFPET. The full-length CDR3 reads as CASSPPLGGFPETQYF.

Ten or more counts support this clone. The CDR3 here is CASSQAVRDRVRTEAFF. The CDR3 DNA, read in part, is TGTGCCAGCAGCCAAGCCGTCCGGGACAGGGTACGCACTGAA. The chain joins TRBV14 to TRBJ1-1; 9 nucleotides line up with TRBD1. The CDR3 goes on 3 residues after the read ends, and that part is filled in from the germline J gene. CDR3 size: 17 residues. CDR1 SGHDN and CDR2 FVKESK come from the germline V gene. The V and J ends lost 1 base and 4 bases, in that order; junction bases with no gene match: 10.

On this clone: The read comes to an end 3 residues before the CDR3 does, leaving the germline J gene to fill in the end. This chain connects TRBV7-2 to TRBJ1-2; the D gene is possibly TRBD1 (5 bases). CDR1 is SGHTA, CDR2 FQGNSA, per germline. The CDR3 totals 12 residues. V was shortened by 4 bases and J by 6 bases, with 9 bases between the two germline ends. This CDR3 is CASSSTVDGYTF. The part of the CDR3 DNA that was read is TGTGCCAGCAGCTCGACAGTGGATGGC.

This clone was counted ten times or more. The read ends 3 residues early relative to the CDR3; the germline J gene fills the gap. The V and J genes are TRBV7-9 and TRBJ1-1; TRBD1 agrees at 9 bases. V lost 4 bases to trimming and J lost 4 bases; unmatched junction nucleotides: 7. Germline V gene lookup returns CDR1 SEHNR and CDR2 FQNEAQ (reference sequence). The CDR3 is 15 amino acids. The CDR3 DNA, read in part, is TGTGCCAGCAGCTCGACAGGGGGGCCGGGCACTGAA. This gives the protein CASSSTGGPGTE. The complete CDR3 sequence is CASSSTGGPGTEAFF.

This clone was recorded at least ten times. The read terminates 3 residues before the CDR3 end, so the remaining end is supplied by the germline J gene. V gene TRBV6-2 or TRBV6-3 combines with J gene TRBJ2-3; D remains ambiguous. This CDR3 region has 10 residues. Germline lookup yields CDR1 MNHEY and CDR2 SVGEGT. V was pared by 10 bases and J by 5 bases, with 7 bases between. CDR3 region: CATRLDTQYF. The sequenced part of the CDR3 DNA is TGTGCCACCCGTTTAGATACG.

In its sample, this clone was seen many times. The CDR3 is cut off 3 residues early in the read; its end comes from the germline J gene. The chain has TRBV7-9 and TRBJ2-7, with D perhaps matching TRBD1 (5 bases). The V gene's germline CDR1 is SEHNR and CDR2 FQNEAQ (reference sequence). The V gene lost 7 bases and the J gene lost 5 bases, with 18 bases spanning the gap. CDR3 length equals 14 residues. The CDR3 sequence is CASTSGFAGNEQYF. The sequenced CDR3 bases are TGTGCCAGCACCTCAGGTTTTGCAGGGAACGAG.

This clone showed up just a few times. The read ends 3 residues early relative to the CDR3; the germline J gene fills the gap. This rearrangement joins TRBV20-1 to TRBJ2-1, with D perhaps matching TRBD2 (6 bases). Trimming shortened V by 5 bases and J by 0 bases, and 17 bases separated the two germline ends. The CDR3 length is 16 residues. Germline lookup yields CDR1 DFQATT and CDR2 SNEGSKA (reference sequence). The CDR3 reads CSAPLASASSYNEQFF. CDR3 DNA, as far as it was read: TGCAGTGCTCCCCTCGCTAGCGCGAGCTCCTACAATGAG.

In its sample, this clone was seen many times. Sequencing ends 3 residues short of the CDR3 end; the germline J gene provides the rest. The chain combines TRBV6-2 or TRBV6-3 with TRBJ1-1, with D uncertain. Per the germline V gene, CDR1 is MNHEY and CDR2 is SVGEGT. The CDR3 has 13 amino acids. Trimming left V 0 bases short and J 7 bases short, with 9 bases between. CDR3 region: CASSYSRAYEAFF. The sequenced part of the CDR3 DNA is TGTGCCAGCAGTTACTCGAGGGCGTATGAA.

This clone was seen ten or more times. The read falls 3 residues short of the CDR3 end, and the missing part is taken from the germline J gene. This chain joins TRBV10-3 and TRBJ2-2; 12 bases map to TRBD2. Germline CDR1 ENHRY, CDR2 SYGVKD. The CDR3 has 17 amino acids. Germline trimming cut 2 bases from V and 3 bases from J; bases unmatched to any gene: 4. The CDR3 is CAISEPGLAGYTGELFF. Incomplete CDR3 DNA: TGTGCCATCAGTGAGCCCGGACTAGCGGGATACACCGGGGAG.